The clone carrying this TCR beta chain was recorded a few times. Its antigen is unidentified. TCRdb keeps only in-frame clones here, not all; method: immunoSEQ multiplex PCR. In the table there are approximately 190,000 clones, around 93% of which are singletons. Deletions cut 0 bases from V and 3 bases from J, with 9 bases between. From germline, CDR1 is GTSNPN and CDR2 SVGIG (reference sequence). CDR3 length: 14 residues. The data originate from a study of T cell responses to AZD1222 COVID-19 vaccine. Study-wide points: In a largely white British group with more females than males, clonal diversity was possibly underestimated. A rise in Spike-specific TCR breadth and depth followed two AZD1222 doses. Regions 160-218 and 743-854 held dominance among vaccine-associated CD4 TCRs, which spanned spike. Reports indicate that nearly half of spike-specific TCRs are directed at unmutated variant regions.

The sequencing here drew on peripheral blood, taken on day 0 of AZD1222 vaccination. The chain recombines TRBV30 with TRBJ1-5; D is unresolved. This sequence was found in an adult in good health. DNA for the CDR3: TGTGCCTGGAGTGTAGCCCAAGACAATCAGCCCCAGCATTTT. Translated, it gives CAWSVAQDNQPQHF.